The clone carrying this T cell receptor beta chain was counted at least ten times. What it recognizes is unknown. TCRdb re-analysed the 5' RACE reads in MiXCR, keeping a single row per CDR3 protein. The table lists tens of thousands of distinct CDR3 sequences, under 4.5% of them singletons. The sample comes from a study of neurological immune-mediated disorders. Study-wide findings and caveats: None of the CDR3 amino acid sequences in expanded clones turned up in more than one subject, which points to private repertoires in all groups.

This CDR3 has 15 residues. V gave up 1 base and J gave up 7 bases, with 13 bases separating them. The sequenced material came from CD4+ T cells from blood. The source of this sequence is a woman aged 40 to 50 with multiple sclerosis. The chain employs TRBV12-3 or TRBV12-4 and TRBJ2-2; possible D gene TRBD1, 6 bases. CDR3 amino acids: CASSLGQAHGGELFF. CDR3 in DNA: TGTGCCAGCAGTTTAGGACAGGCCCACGGCGGGGAGCTGTTTTTT.